A selection of T cell receptor beta chains follows, all from one sample in a study of blood T cell repertoires in COVID-19. TCRdb's copy holds only in-frame clones and misses some; the assay was immunoSEQ multiplex PCR. The profile shows some 180,000 clones, about 85% of them singletons. What was sequenced was PBMCs or T cells enriched from blood (not recorded which). The receptors were gathered from a man between 40 and 49 years old who had recovered from COVID-19. Each CDR3 is given with its conserved first and last residue. A D gene is named only where the DNA matches it firmly. Rows give clone size only sometimes, using once, few, many, or a class for an expanded clone.

CDR3 protein: CASSLGLSTNYGYTF
CDR3 DNA: TGTGCCAGCAGCTTAGGACTCTCGACTAACTATGGCTACACCTTC
J gene: TRBJ1-2
CDR3 length: 15
clone size: -
V gene: TRBV11-2
D gene: -

CDR3 protein: CSVGTGFNTGELFF
CDR3 DNA: TGCAGCGTCGGGACAGGGTTTAACACCGGGGAGCTGTTTTTT
J gene: TRBJ2-2
CDR3 length: 14
clone size: -
V gene: TRBV29-1
D gene: TRBD1

CDR3 protein: CASSEIHDYGYTF
CDR3 DNA: TGTGCCAGCAGTGAGATACACGACTATGGCTACACCTTC
J gene: TRBJ1-2
CDR3 length: 13
clone size: few
V gene: TRBV2
D gene: -

CDR3 protein: CSVGSAGWSYEQYF
CDR3 DNA: TGCAGCGTTGGATCGGCAGGGTGGTCCTACGAGCAGTACTTC
J gene: TRBJ2-7
CDR3 length: 14
clone size: -
V gene: TRBV29-1
D gene: -

CDR3 protein: CASSHHYSYEQYF
CDR3 DNA: TGTGCCAGCAGTCATCACTACTCCTACGAGCAGTACTTC
J gene: TRBJ2-7
CDR3 length: 13
clone size: -
V gene: TRBV6-5
D gene: -

CDR3 protein: CASSEGGGRLEQYF
CDR3 DNA: TGTGCCAGCAGTGAAGGTGGGGGCCGACTCGAGCAGTACTTC
J gene: TRBJ2-7
CDR3 length: 14
clone size: few
V gene: TRBV6-1
D gene: -

CDR3 protein: CASSIQGAETDTQYF
CDR3 DNA: TGTGCCAGCAGCATACAGGGGGCGGAAACAGATACGCAGTATTTT
J gene: TRBJ2-3
CDR3 length: 15
clone size: -
V gene: TRBV9
D gene: TRBD1

CDR3 protein: CASSLEGVQETQYF
CDR3 DNA: TGTGCCAGCAGCCTAGAGGGGGTCCAAGAGACCCAGTACTTC
J gene: TRBJ2-5
CDR3 length: 14
clone size: -
V gene: TRBV5-8
D gene: -

CDR3 protein: CAWSYGMNTEAFF
CDR3 DNA: TGTGCCTGGAGTTACGGGATGAACACTGAAGCTTTCTTT
J gene: TRBJ1-1
CDR3 length: 13
clone size: -
V gene: TRBV30
D gene: -

CDR3 protein: CASSLWRQGNTEAFF
CDR3 DNA: TGTGCCAGCAGTTTATGGAGGCAGGGAAACACTGAAGCTTTCTTT
J gene: TRBJ1-1
CDR3 length: 15
clone size: -
V gene: TRBV28
D gene: -

CDR3 protein: CASSLVGGGLYGEKLFF
CDR3 DNA: TGTGCCAGCAGCTTAGTTGGAGGGGGCTTATACGGTGAAAAACTGTTTTTT
J gene: TRBJ1-4
CDR3 length: 17
clone size: -
V gene: TRBV7-9
D gene: TRBD1

CDR3 protein: CASRGQGMGAGNQPQHF
CDR3 DNA: TGTGCCAGCAGAGGACAGGGGATGGGAGCCGGGAATCAGCCCCAGCATTTT
J gene: TRBJ1-5
CDR3 length: 17
clone size: -
V gene: TRBV7-9
D gene: TRBD1

CDR3 protein: CATSRGRTGINEKLFF
CDR3 DNA: TGTGCCACCAGCAGAGGGCGGACAGGGATTAATGAAAAACTGTTTTTT
J gene: TRBJ1-4
CDR3 length: 16
clone size: -
V gene: TRBV15
D gene: TRBD1

CDR3 protein: CASRPQGRNTEAFF
CDR3 DNA: TGTGCCAGTAGGCCACAGGGTCGGAACACTGAAGCTTTCTTT
J gene: TRBJ1-1
CDR3 length: 14
clone size: -
V gene: TRBV19
D gene: -

CDR3 protein: CASSYRTGGEQYF
CDR3 DNA: TGTGCCAGCAGTTACAGGACAGGGGGCGAGCAGTACTTC
J gene: TRBJ2-7
CDR3 length: 13
clone size: -
V gene: TRBV6-5
D gene: TRBD1

CDR3 protein: CASTGSAWVGYGYTF
CDR3 DNA: TGTGCCAGCACCGGGTCAGCATGGGTCGGCTATGGCTACACCTTC
J gene: TRBJ1-2
CDR3 length: 15
clone size: -
V gene: TRBV3-1/TRBV3-2
D gene: -

CDR3 protein: CASGLDTSLVAFF
CDR3 DNA: TGTGCTAGTGGTTTGGACACCTCCCTTGTAGCTTTCTTT
J gene: TRBJ1-1
CDR3 length: 13
clone size: -
V gene: TRBV12-5
D gene: -

CDR3 protein: CATSTTGTLYGYTF
CDR3 DNA: TGTGCCACCTCCACGACAGGGACTCTCTATGGCTACACCTTC
J gene: TRBJ1-2
CDR3 length: 14
clone size: -
V gene: TRBV2
D gene: TRBD1

CDR3 protein: CASSMRDNQPQHF
CDR3 DNA: TGTGCCAGTAGTATGCGGGATAATCAGCCCCAGCATTTT
J gene: TRBJ1-5
CDR3 length: 13
clone size: -
V gene: TRBV19
D gene: -

CDR3 protein: CASQGQGKSEQFF
CDR3 DNA: TGCGCCAGCCAGGGACAGGGTAAAAGTGAGCAGTTCTTC
J gene: TRBJ2-1
CDR3 length: 13
clone size: -
V gene: TRBV10-1
D gene: TRBD1

CDR3 protein: CASSELRLTGNTIYF
CDR3 DNA: TGTGCCAGCTCAGAATTGAGACTTACCGGAAACACCATATATTTT
J gene: TRBJ1-3
CDR3 length: 15
clone size: -
V gene: TRBV25-1
D gene: -

CDR3 protein: CASSPTSGGYNEQFF
CDR3 DNA: TGTGCCAGCAGCCCGACTAGCGGAGGCTACAATGAGCAGTTCTTC
J gene: TRBJ2-1
CDR3 length: 15
clone size: -
V gene: TRBV6-5
D gene: TRBD2

CDR3 protein: CASTGGGGETYNEQFF
CDR3 DNA: TGCGCCAGCACCGGGGGCGGGGGCGAAACCTACAATGAGCAGTTCTTC
J gene: TRBJ2-1
CDR3 length: 16
clone size: -
V gene: TRBV5-1
D gene: -

CDR3 protein: CASSARDIDNSPLHF
CDR3 DNA: TGTGCCAGCAGCGCCAGGGACATCGATAATTCACCCCTCCACTTT
J gene: TRBJ1-6
CDR3 length: 15
clone size: once
V gene: TRBV7-8
D gene: -

CDR3 protein: CASSPPGSGEQYF
CDR3 DNA: TGCGCCAGCAGCCCACCAGGGTCTGGCGAGCAGTACTTC
J gene: TRBJ2-7
CDR3 length: 13
clone size: -
V gene: TRBV5-1
D gene: -

CDR3 protein: CASSLAGGTDTQYF
CDR3 DNA: TGTGCCAGCAGCTTAGCCGGGGGGACAGATACGCAGTATTTT
J gene: TRBJ2-3
CDR3 length: 14
clone size: -
V gene: TRBV13
D gene: TRBD2

CDR3 protein: CASSVKRDYEQYF
CDR3 DNA: TGTGCCAGCAGCGTTAAGCGGGACTACGAGCAGTACTTC
J gene: TRBJ2-7
CDR3 length: 13
clone size: -
V gene: TRBV9
D gene: TRBD2

CDR3 protein: CATARELNTEAFF
CDR3 DNA: TGCGCCACTGCCCGGGAACTGAACACTGAAGCTTTCTTT
J gene: TRBJ1-1
CDR3 length: 13
clone size: -
V gene: TRBV10-1
D gene: -

CDR3 protein: CASRKGGQNYGYTF
CDR3 DNA: TGTGCCAGCAGGAAAGGGGGACAGAACTATGGCTACACCTTC
J gene: TRBJ1-2
CDR3 length: 14
clone size: -
V gene: TRBV2
D gene: TRBD1

CDR3 protein: CASSEGANTEAFF
CDR3 DNA: TGTGCCAGCAGTGAGGGGGCGAACACTGAAGCTTTCTTT
J gene: TRBJ1-1
CDR3 length: 13
clone size: many
V gene: TRBV6-4
D gene: -

CDR3 protein: CASGLVQEKLFF
CDR3 DNA: TGTGCTAGTGGCTTGGTTCAGGAAAAACTGTTTTTT
J gene: TRBJ1-4
CDR3 length: 12
clone size: -
V gene: TRBV12-5
D gene: -

CDR3 protein: CASSPGVNTEAFF
CDR3 DNA: TGTGCCAGCTCACCGGGAGTGAACACTGAAGCTTTCTTT
J gene: TRBJ1-1
CDR3 length: 13
clone size: -
V gene: TRBV18
D gene: -

CDR3 protein: CASSELRSGEKLFF
CDR3 DNA: TGTGCCAGCAGTGAACTCCGGTCGGGGGAAAAACTGTTTTTT
J gene: TRBJ1-4
CDR3 length: 14
clone size: -
V gene: TRBV6-1
D gene: -

CDR3 protein: CASGTGSSYNEQFF
CDR3 DNA: TGTGCCTCCGGGACAGGGAGCTCCTACAATGAGCAGTTCTTC
J gene: TRBJ2-1
CDR3 length: 14
clone size: -
V gene: TRBV30
D gene: TRBD1

CDR3 protein: CAIRQFLEGYEQYF
CDR3 DNA: TGTGCCATCAGGCAATTTCTGGAGGGCTACGAGCAGTACTTC
J gene: TRBJ2-7
CDR3 length: 14
clone size: -
V gene: TRBV10-3
D gene: -

CDR3 protein: CAWEGQGREDTQYF
CDR3 DNA: TGTGCCTGGGAGGGACAGGGGCGAGAAGATACGCAGTATTTT
J gene: TRBJ2-3
CDR3 length: 14
clone size: many
V gene: TRBV30
D gene: TRBD1

CDR3 protein: CASSQDQGYQPQHF
CDR3 DNA: TGTGCCAGCAGCCAGGACCAGGGGTACCAGCCCCAGCATTTT
J gene: TRBJ1-5
CDR3 length: 14
clone size: -
V gene: TRBV9
D gene: -

CDR3 protein: CATSREAGGNSYGYTF
CDR3 DNA: TGTGCCACCAGCAGAGAGGCGGGAGGGAACTCCTATGGCTACACCTTC
J gene: TRBJ1-2
CDR3 length: 16
clone size: -
V gene: TRBV15
D gene: -

CDR3 protein: CASSPRGQGYEKLFF
CDR3 DNA: TGTGCCAGTAGTCCCCGGGGACAGGGATACGAAAAACTGTTTTTT
J gene: TRBJ1-4
CDR3 length: 15
clone size: -
V gene: TRBV19
D gene: TRBD1

CDR3 protein: CASSPPGGQGGYGYTF
CDR3 DNA: TGTGCCAGCAGTCCCCCCGGCGGACAGGGGGGCTATGGCTACACCTTC
J gene: TRBJ1-2
CDR3 length: 16
clone size: few
V gene: TRBV28
D gene: TRBD1

CDR3 protein: CASSSQGGETQYF
CDR3 DNA: TGTGCCAGCAGTAGCCAGGGGGGAGAGACCCAGTACTTC
J gene: TRBJ2-5
CDR3 length: 13
clone size: -
V gene: TRBV2
D gene: -

CDR3 protein: CSARAGDLGNTIYF
CDR3 DNA: TGCAGCGCAAGAGCAGGGGACCTTGGAAACACCATATATTTT
J gene: TRBJ1-3
CDR3 length: 14
clone size: -
V gene: TRBV29-1
D gene: -

CDR3 protein: CAISDPVTDTQYF
CDR3 DNA: TGTGCCATCAGTGACCCAGTTACAGATACGCAGTATTTT
J gene: TRBJ2-3
CDR3 length: 13
clone size: -
V gene: TRBV10-3
D gene: -

CDR3 protein: CASSSSPGTGSSYNSPLHF
CDR3 DNA: TGTGCCAGCAGTTCCTCTCCCGGGACAGGAAGCTCCTATAATTCACCCCTCCACTTT
J gene: TRBJ1-6
CDR3 length: 19
clone size: -
V gene: TRBV7-9
D gene: TRBD1

CDR3 protein: CASRTGTGGYGNTIYF
CDR3 DNA: TGTGCCAGCCGAACCGGGACAGGGGGCTATGGAAACACCATATATTTT
J gene: TRBJ1-3
CDR3 length: 16
clone size: -
V gene: TRBV28
D gene: TRBD1

CDR3 protein: CASSYFGSYGYTF
CDR3 DNA: TGTGCCAGCAGTTACTTCGGTAGCTATGGCTACACCTTC
J gene: TRBJ1-2
CDR3 length: 13
clone size: -
V gene: TRBV6-5
D gene: -

CDR3 protein: CASKRRGGTEAFF
CDR3 DNA: TGTGCCAGCAAGCGAAGGGGGGGCACTGAAGCTTTCTTT
J gene: TRBJ1-1
CDR3 length: 13
clone size: once
V gene: TRBV3-1/TRBV3-2
D gene: -

CDR3 protein: CASSQTGNQPQHF
CDR3 DNA: TGTGCCAGCAGTCAGACAGGAAATCAGCCCCAGCATTTT
J gene: TRBJ1-5
CDR3 length: 13
clone size: -
V gene: TRBV6-5
D gene: -

CDR3 protein: CAWHLLGSEAFF
CDR3 DNA: TGTGCCTGGCATTTGTTGGGGAGTGAAGCTTTCTTT
J gene: TRBJ1-1
CDR3 length: 12
clone size: -
V gene: TRBV30
D gene: -

CDR3 protein: CASSPLSGSGYNEQFF
CDR3 DNA: TGTGCCAGCAGCCCCCTTAGCGGGAGCGGGTACAATGAGCAGTTCTTC
J gene: TRBJ2-1
CDR3 length: 16
clone size: -
V gene: TRBV11-3
D gene: TRBD2

CDR3 protein: CASSSHRTVQETQYF
CDR3 DNA: TGTGCCAGCAGTTCACACCGGACAGTCCAAGAGACCCAGTACTTC
J gene: TRBJ2-5
CDR3 length: 15
clone size: once
V gene: TRBV28
D gene: -

CDR3 protein: CASSSRLESTDTQYF
CDR3 DNA: TGTGCCAGCAGCTCTAGGCTAGAAAGCACAGATACGCAGTATTTT
J gene: TRBJ2-3
CDR3 length: 15
clone size: -
V gene: TRBV7-9
D gene: -

CDR3 protein: CASSSELWGYTF
CDR3 DNA: TGTGCCAGTAGTTCAGAACTATGGGGCTACACCTTC
J gene: TRBJ1-2
CDR3 length: 12
clone size: -
V gene: TRBV19
D gene: -

CDR3 protein: CASRSRTGASAGDTQYF
CDR3 DNA: TGCGCCAGCAGGTCCCGTACAGGGGCCTCCGCCGGGGATACGCAGTATTTT
J gene: TRBJ2-3
CDR3 length: 17
clone size: -
V gene: TRBV5-1
D gene: TRBD1

CDR3 protein: CASSSQSGNEQFF
CDR3 DNA: TGTGCCAGCAGCTCACAATCAGGGAATGAGCAGTTCTTC
J gene: TRBJ2-1
CDR3 length: 13
clone size: -
V gene: TRBV5-4
D gene: -

CDR3 protein: CASRRDSIYGYTF
CDR3 DNA: TGTGCCAGCCGCCGGGACAGTATTTATGGCTACACCTTC
J gene: TRBJ1-2
CDR3 length: 13
clone size: few
V gene: TRBV12-3/TRBV12-4
D gene: TRBD1

CDR3 protein: CASSIGQGSVEQFF
CDR3 DNA: TGTGCCAGTAGTATAGGTCAGGGATCGGTTGAGCAGTTCTTC
J gene: TRBJ2-1
CDR3 length: 14
clone size: -
V gene: TRBV19
D gene: -

CDR3 protein: CASRYSSGTSENNEQFF
CDR3 DNA: TGTGCCAGTAGATACTCATCGGGGACTAGCGAGAACAATGAGCAGTTCTTC
J gene: TRBJ2-1
CDR3 length: 17
clone size: -
V gene: TRBV19
D gene: TRBD2

CDR3 protein: CASSHGARGTSTDTQYF
CDR3 DNA: TGTGCCAGCAGTCACGGAGCCCGGGGGACTAGCACAGATACGCAGTATTTT
J gene: TRBJ2-3
CDR3 length: 17
clone size: -
V gene: TRBV27
D gene: -